Listed below are T cell receptor beta chains from one sample, sequenced in a study of blood T cell repertoires in COVID-19. Here immunoSEQ multiplex PCR was the method, and the copy in TCRdb shows in-frame clones only, minus some. The sample has more than 85,000 clones, more than 80% seen once. Sequenced input: peripheral blood. The receptor source for this set is a human donor in a cohort sampled during active COVID-19. The CDR3 runs from the conserved cysteine through the conserved F or W. The D gene is left open where the match is weak. Some rows mark clone size as missing; the rest say once, few, many or name a class of expanded clone.

abundance	j_gene	v_gene	d_gene	CDR3aa	CDR3nt
few	TRBJ2-3	TRBV7-9	TRBD2	CASSLAASGKDTQYF	TGTGCCAGCAGCTTAGCTGCTAGCGGGAAAGATACGCAGTATTTT
once	TRBJ2-2	TRBV29-1	TRBD2	CSVGPGRVGELFF	TGCAGCGTTGGTCCTGGGAGGGTGGGGGAGCTGTTTTTT
.	TRBJ1-2	TRBV4-2	.	CASSQEGRGESNYGYTF	TGTGCCAGCAGCCAAGAGGGACGGGGGGAGTCTAACTATGGCTACACCTTC
.	TRBJ2-6	TRBV18	.	CASSHNFILSSGANVLTF	TGTGCCAGCTCACATAATTTCATTTTGAGCTCTGGGGCCAACGTCCTGACTTTC
.	TRBJ1-2	TRBV6-5	TRBD1	CASRGPGQGYGYTF	TGTGCCAGCAGAGGGCCGGGACAGGGTTATGGCTACACCTTC
.	TRBJ1-1	TRBV5-6	.	CASSRPTGANTEAFF	TGTGCCAGCAGCCGACCGACAGGAGCGAACACTGAAGCTTTCTTT
few	TRBJ1-6	TRBV6-6	.	CASSYAEDNSPLHF	TGTGCCAGCAGTTACGCGGAGGATAATTCACCCCTCCACTTT
.	TRBJ2-5	TRBV5-1	.	CASSLAPGGAGETQYF	TGCGCCAGCAGCTTGGCCCCGGGGGGCGCAGGGGAGACCCAGTACTTC
once	TRBJ2-1	TRBV19	TRBD1	CASVRSGTANSNEQFF	TGTGCCAGTGTGAGATCCGGGACAGCAAATTCCAATGAGCAGTTCTTC
.	TRBJ2-1	TRBV13	.	CASSPLAGEQFF	TGTGCCAGCAGCCCCCTCGCGGGTGAGCAGTTCTTC
.	TRBJ2-1	TRBV9	TRBD2	CASSVSGRFDNEQFF	TGTGCCAGCAGCGTAAGCGGGAGGTTCGACAATGAGCAGTTCTTC
.	TRBJ2-2	TRBV10-1	.	CASGVATGELFF	TGCGCCTCAGGGGTGGCCACCGGGGAGCTGTTTTTT
.	TRBJ1-2	TRBV5-4	.	CASSVGGYGYTF	TGTGCCAGCAGCGTCGGGGGCTATGGCTACACCTTC
.	TRBJ2-5	TRBV5-1	TRBD1	CASSPRTGTETQYF	TGCGCCAGCAGCCCCCGGACAGGGACGGAGACCCAGTACTTC
.	TRBJ2-2	TRBV9	TRBD1	CASSLGTAPVTGELFF	TGTGCCAGCAGCCTGGGGACAGCGCCCGTCACCGGGGAGCTGTTTTTT
.	TRBJ2-7	TRBV6-5	TRBD2	CASHGGYFEQYF	TGTGCCAGCCACGGGGGGTACTTCGAGCAGTACTTC
.	TRBJ2-3	TRBV7-8	.	CASSRNQGDTQYF	TGTGCCAGCAGCCGAAACCAGGGAGATACGCAGTATTTT
.	TRBJ2-1	TRBV10-3	TRBD2	CATSGAGGYNEQFF	TGTGCCACCAGCGGGGCGGGGGGCTACAATGAGCAGTTCTTC
.	TRBJ2-1	TRBV5-5	TRBD2	CASSFRLAGLNEQFF	TGTGCCAGCAGCTTTCGACTAGCGGGGTTAAATGAGCAGTTCTTC
.	TRBJ2-7	TRBV6-5	TRBD2	CASSGTSGSEQYF	TGTGCCAGCAGCGGGACTAGCGGGAGCGAGCAGTACTTC
.	TRBJ1-5	TRBV19	TRBD1	CASSIWHRGNQPQHF	TGTGCCAGTAGTATTTGGCACAGGGGAAATCAGCCCCAGCATTTT
.	TRBJ2-7	TRBV25-1	.	CASTGLLEQYF	TGTGCCAGCACGGGGTTACTCGAGCAGTACTTC
few	TRBJ2-7	TRBV5-1	TRBD2	CASSLVTSGVTYEQYF	TGCGCCAGCAGCTTGGTAACTAGCGGAGTAACCTACGAGCAGTACTTC
once	TRBJ2-3	TRBV7-3	.	CASSPTGWGSGDTQYF	TGTGCCAGCAGCCCAACGGGGTGGGGTTCCGGAGATACGCAGTATTTT
.	TRBJ1-2	TRBV30	TRBD1	CAWSVPTRDRGADGTSGYTF	TGTGCCTGGAGTGTCCCGACCAGGGACAGGGGAGCCGATGGGACCTCCGGCTACACCTTC
.	TRBJ2-3	TRBV27	.	CASMETTDTQYF	TGTGCCAGCATGGAGACTACAGATACGCAGTATTTT
once	TRBJ1-1	TRBV12-3/TRBV12-4	.	CASSLKSVTEAFF	TGTGCCAGCAGTTTGAAGTCGGTCACTGAAGCTTTCTTT
.	TRBJ2-1	TRBV9	TRBD2	CASSVQRGRTSGVSYNEQFF	TGTGCCAGCAGCGTCCAGCGGGGAAGGACTAGCGGGGTATCCTACAATGAGCAGTTCTTC
.	TRBJ1-6	TRBV27	.	CASSLRAGLYNSPLHF	TGTGCCAGCAGTTTAAGGGCAGGGCTCTATAATTCACCCCTCCACTTT
.	TRBJ1-1	TRBV18	.	CASSPPSTTNTEAFF	TGTGCCAGCTCACCACCGTCCACAACGAACACTGAAGCTTTCTTT
.	TRBJ2-2	TRBV24-1	.	CVVSGNTGELFF	TGTGTAGTGTCAGGGAACACCGGGGAGCTGTTTTTT
.	TRBJ1-6	TRBV7-2	TRBD1	CASSLAGQGAYYNSPLHF	TGTGCCAGCAGCTTAGCAGGACAGGGGGCCTATTATAATTCACCCCTCCACTTT
.	TRBJ2-1	TRBV11-2	TRBD2	CASSFTSGRYNEQFF	TGTGCCAGCAGCTTTACTAGCGGGCGGTACAATGAGCAGTTCTTC
.	TRBJ2-7	TRBV6-5	.	CASSYGGNSYEQYF	TGTGCCAGCAGTTATGGCGGGAACTCCTACGAGCAGTACTTC
.	TRBJ2-7	TRBV7-2	.	CASSLVFSYEQYF	TGTGCCAGCAGCTTAGTCTTCTCCTACGAGCAGTACTTC
.	TRBJ1-4	TRBV19	.	CASSTTGPNEKLFF	TGTGCCAGTAGTACGACAGGACCTAATGAAAAACTGTTTTTT
.	TRBJ2-7	TRBV7-9	TRBD2	CASSSGLAGYEQYF	TGTGCCAGCAGCTCCGGACTAGCGGGTTACGAGCAGTACTTC
.	TRBJ2-1	TRBV3-1/TRBV3-2	TRBD2	CASSRLTSGSYNEQFF	TGTGCCAGCAGCCGCCTGACTAGCGGCTCCTACAATGAGCAGTTCTTC
.	TRBJ1-1	TRBV5-1	.	CASNHGGTMNTEAFF	TGCGCCAGCAACCACGGGGGGACGATGAACACTGAAGCTTTCTTT
.	TRBJ1-1	TRBV18	.	CASSVQGLNTEAFF	TGTGCCAGCTCAGTACAGGGCCTGAACACTGAAGCTTTCTTT
.	TRBJ1-2	TRBV27	.	CASSFGTSMQGYTF	TGTGCCAGCAGTTTTGGCACCTCCATGCAGGGCTACACCTTC
.	TRBJ2-3	TRBV19	TRBD2	CASSPWGGGGTDTQYF	TGTGCCAGTAGTCCATGGGGGGGAGGGGGCACAGATACGCAGTATTTT
.	TRBJ2-1	TRBV18	TRBD2	CASSPLSSGGDNEQFF	TGTGCCAGCTCACCACTGTCTAGCGGGGGGGACAATGAGCAGTTCTTC
.	TRBJ2-2	TRBV19	.	CASNSIGNTGELFF	TGTGCCAGTAATTCAATCGGGAACACCGGGGAGCTGTTTTTT
.	TRBJ2-7	TRBV7-9	.	CASSQVPTGFNEQYF	TGTGCCAGCAGCCAGGTCCCTACGGGGTTCAACGAGCAGTACTTC
.	TRBJ2-2	TRBV10-2	.	CASSDRAGTNTGELFF	TGCGCCAGCAGTGATCGGGCCGGGACGAACACCGGGGAGCTGTTTTTT
.	TRBJ2-3	TRBV24-1	.	CATSDFFAAEGTDTQYF	TGTGCCACCAGTGATTTTTTTGCCGCCGAGGGCACAGATACGCAGTATTTT
.	TRBJ1-6	TRBV11-3	.	CASSLPRDRPKYNSPLHF	TGTGCCAGCAGCTTACCCAGAGACAGGCCTAAATATAATTCACCCCTCCACTTT
.	TRBJ2-5	TRBV5-4	.	CASSLDLGGDVETQYF	TGTGCCAGCAGCTTGGATCTCGGGGGTGACGTGGAGACCCAGTACTTC
.	TRBJ1-3	TRBV12-3/TRBV12-4	.	CASARGSGNTIYF	TGTGCCAGTGCCCGGGGATCTGGAAACACCATATATTTT
.	TRBJ2-5	TRBV7-3	TRBD2	CASSPELAGGQETQYF	TGTGCCAGCAGCCCCGAACTAGCGGGGGGACAAGAGACCCAGTACTTC
.	TRBJ1-3	TRBV5-6	TRBD1	CASSLPRQGRNTIYF	TGTGCCAGCAGCCTGCCTCGACAGGGGAGAAACACCATATATTTT
.	TRBJ2-1	TRBV20-1	.	CSAKLLNEQFF	TGCAGTGCTAAACTACTAAATGAGCAGTTCTTC
.	TRBJ2-7	TRBV6-5	.	CASSYSRLQGGYEQYF	TGTGCCAGCAGTTACTCCAGGCTACAGGGCGGGTACGAGCAGTACTTC
.	TRBJ1-5	TRBV6-5	.	CASSYRQYSNQPQHF	TGTGCCAGCAGTTACCGACAATATAGCAATCAGCCCCAGCATTTT
.	TRBJ1-1	TRBV4-3	TRBD1	CASSYLGGQGANTEAFF	TGCGCCAGCAGCTACCTAGGAGGACAGGGCGCAAACACTGAAGCTTTCTTT
.	TRBJ1-1	TRBV27	TRBD1	CASSYPRGTGGQEAFF	TGTGCCAGCAGTTATCCTCGCGGGACAGGGGGCCAGGAAGCTTTCTTT
.	TRBJ2-5	TRBV19	.	CASSIGGLETQYF	TGTGCCAGTAGTATCGGAGGGTTAGAGACCCAGTACTTC
.	TRBJ1-2	TRBV7-2	TRBD1	CASSPGQGTGYGYTF	TGTGCCAGCAGCCCGGGACAGGGGACCGGCTATGGCTACACCTTC